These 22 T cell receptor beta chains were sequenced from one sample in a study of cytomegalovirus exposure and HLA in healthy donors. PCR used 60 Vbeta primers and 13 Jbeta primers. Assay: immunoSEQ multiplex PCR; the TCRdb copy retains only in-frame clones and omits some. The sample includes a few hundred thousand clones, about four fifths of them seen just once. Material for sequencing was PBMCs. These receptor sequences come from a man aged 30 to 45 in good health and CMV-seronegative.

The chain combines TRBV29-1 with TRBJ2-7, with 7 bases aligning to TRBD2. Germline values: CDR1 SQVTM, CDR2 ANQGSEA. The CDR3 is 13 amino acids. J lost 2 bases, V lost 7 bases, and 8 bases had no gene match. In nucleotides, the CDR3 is TGCAGCGCCGGAGGTGGGGGGGCCTACGAGCAGTACTTC. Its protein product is CSAGGGGAYEQYF.

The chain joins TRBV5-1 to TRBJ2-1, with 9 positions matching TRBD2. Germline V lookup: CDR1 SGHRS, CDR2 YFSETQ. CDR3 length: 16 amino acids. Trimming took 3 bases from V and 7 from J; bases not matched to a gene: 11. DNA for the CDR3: TGCGCCAGCAGCTACCTTGGCGGGGGGGCGGGGAATGAGCAGTTCTTC. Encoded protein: CASSYLGGGAGNEQFF.

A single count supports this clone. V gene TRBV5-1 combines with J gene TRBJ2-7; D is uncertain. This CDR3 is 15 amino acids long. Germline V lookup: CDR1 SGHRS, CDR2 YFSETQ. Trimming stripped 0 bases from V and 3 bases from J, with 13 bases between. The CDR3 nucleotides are TGCGCCAGCAGCTTGGCCCCAGAGGTTATCTACGAGCAGTACTTC. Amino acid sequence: CASSLAPEVIYEQYF.

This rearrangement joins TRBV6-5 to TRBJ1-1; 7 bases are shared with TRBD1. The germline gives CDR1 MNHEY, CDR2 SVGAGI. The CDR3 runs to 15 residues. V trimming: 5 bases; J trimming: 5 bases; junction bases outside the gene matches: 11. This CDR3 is CASSHRRQGQTEAFF. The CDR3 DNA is TGTGCCAGCAGTCACAGGAGACAGGGTCAGACTGAAGCTTTCTTT.

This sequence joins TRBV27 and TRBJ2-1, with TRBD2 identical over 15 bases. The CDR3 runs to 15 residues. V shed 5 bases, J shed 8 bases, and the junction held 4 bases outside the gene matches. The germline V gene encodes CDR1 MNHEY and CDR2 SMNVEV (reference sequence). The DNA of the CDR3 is TGTGCCAGCAGTCCACGGACTAGCGGGGGGGATGAGCAGTTCTTC. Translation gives CASSPRTSGGDEQFF.

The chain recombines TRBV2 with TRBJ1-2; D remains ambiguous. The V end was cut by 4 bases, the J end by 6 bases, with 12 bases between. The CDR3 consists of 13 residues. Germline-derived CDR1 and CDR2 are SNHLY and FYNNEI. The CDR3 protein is CASSAYQRDGYTF. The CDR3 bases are TGTGCCAGCAGTGCATATCAGAGGGATGGCTACACCTTC.

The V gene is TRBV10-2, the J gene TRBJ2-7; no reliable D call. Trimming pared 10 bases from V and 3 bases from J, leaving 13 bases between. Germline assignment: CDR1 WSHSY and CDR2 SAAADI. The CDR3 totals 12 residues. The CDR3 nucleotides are TGCGCCACGAGTATCGCTATCTACGAGCAGTACTTC. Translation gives CATSIAIYEQYF.

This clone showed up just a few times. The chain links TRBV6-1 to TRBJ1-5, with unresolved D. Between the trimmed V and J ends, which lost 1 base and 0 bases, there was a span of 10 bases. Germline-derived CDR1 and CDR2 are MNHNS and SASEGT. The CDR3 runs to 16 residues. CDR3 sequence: CASSEGSGSSNQPQHF. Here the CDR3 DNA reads TGTGCCAGCAGTGAAGGGTCAGGTAGTAGCAATCAGCCCCAGCATTTT.

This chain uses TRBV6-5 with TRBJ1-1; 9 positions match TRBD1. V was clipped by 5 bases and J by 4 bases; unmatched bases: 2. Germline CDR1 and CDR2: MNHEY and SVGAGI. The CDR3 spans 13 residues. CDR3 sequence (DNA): TGTGCCAGCAGTGGACAGGGGCGCACTGAAGCTTTCTTT. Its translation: CASSGQGRTEAFF.

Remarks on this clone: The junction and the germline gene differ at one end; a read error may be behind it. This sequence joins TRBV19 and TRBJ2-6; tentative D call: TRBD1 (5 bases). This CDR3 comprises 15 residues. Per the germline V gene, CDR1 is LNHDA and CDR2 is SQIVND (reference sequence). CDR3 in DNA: TGTGCCAGTAGTCCCGTCCTCTCTGGGGCCAGCGTCCTGACTTTC. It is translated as CASSPVLSGASVLTF. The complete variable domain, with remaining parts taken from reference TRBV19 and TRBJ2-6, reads DGGITQSPKYLFRKEGQNVTLSCEQNLNHDAMYWYRQDPGQGLRLIYYSQIVNDFQKGDIAEGYSVSREKKESFPLTVTSAQKNPTAFYLCASSPVLSGASVLTFGAGSRLTVL.

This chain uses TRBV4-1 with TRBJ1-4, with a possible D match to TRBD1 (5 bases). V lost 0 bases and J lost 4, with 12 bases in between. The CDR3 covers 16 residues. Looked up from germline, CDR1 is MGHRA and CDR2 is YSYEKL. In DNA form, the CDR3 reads TGCGCCAGCAGCCAAGAACGGGGGGGAGGTAATGAAAAACTGTTTTTT. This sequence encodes CASSQERGGGNEKLFF.

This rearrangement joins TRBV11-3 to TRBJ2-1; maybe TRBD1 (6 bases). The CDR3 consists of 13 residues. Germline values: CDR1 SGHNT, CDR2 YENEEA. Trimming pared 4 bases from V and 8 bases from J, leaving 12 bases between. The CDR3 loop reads CASSSHRVDEQFF. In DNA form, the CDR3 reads TGTGCCAGCAGCTCCCACAGGGTCGATGAGCAGTTCTTC.

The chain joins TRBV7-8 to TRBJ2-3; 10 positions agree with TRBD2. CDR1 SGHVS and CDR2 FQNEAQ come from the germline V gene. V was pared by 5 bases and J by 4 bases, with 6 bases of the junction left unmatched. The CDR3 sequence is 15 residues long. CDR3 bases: TGTGCCAGCAGCGTGTCTCTAGCGGGGGCAGATACGCAGTATTTT. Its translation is CASSVSLAGADTQYF.

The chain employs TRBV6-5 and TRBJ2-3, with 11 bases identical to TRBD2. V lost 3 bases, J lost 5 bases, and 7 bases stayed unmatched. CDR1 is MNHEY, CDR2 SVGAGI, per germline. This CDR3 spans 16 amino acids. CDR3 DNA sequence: TGTGCCAGCAGTTATCTTAGCGGGGGGGCGATAGATACGCAGTATTTT. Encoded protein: CASSYLSGGAIDTQYF.

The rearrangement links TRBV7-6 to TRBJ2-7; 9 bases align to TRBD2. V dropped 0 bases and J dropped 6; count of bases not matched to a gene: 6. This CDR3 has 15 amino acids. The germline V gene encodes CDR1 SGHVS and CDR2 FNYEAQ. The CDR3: CASSLAAGGGFEQYF. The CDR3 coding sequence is TGTGCCAGCAGCTTAGCGGCGGGGGGGGGTTTCGAGCAGTACTTC.

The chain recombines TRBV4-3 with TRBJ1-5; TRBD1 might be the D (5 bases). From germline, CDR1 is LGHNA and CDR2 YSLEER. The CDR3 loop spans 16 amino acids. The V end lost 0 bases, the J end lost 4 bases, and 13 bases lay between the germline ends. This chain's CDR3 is CASSQDSAGGNQPQHF. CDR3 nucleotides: TGCGCCAGCAGCCAAGATTCCGCGGGGGGTAATCAGCCCCAGCATTTT.

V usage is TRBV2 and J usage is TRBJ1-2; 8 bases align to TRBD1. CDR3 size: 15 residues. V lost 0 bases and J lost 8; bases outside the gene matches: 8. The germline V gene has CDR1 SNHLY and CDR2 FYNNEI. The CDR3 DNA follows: TGTGCCAGCAGTGAAGCGAGGGGACAGGTGCGGGGCTACACCTTC. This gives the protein CASSEARGQVRGYTF.

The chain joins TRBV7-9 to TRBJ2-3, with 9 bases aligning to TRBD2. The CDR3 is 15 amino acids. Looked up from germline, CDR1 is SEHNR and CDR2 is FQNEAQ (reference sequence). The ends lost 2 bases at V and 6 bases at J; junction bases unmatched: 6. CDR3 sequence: CASSLTSGFVDTQYF. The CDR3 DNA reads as TGTGCCAGCAGCTTAACTAGCGGGTTCGTGGATACGCAGTATTTT.

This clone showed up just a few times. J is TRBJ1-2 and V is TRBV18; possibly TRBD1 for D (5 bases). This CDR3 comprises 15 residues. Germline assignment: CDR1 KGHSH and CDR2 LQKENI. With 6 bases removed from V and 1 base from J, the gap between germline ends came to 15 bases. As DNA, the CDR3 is TGTGCCAGCTCCCCGATCCAGGGTAGTAACTATGGCTACACCTTC. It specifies CASSPIQGSNYGYTF.

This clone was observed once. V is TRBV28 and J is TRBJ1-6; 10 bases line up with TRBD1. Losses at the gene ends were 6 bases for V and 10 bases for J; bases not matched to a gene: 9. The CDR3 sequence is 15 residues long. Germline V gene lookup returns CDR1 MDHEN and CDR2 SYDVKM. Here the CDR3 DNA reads TGTGCCAGCAGCCTTCCCCGGACAGGGGGATCACCCCTCCACTTT. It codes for CASSLPRTGGSPLHF.

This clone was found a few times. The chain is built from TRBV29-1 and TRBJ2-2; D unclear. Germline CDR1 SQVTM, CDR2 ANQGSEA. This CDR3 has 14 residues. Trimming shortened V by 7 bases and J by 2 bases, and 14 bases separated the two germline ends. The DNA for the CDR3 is TGCAGCGGACGGGTAGTTTCCAACACCGGGGAGCTGTTTTTT. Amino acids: CSGRVVSNTGELFF.

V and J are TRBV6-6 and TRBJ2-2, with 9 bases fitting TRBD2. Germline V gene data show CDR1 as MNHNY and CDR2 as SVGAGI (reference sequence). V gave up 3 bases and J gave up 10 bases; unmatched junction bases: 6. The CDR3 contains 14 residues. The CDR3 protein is CASSYSSGTPELFF. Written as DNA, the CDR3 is TGTGCCAGCAGTTATTCTAGCGGGACCCCGGAGCTGTTTTTT.